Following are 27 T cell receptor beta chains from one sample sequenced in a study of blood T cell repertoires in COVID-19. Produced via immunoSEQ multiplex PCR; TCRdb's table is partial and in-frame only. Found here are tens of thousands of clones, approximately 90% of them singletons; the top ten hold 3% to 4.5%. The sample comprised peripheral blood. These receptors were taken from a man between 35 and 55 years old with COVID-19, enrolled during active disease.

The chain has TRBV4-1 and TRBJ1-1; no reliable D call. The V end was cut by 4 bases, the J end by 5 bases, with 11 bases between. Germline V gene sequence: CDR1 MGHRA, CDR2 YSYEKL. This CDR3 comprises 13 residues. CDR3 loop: CASSLYRGTEAFF. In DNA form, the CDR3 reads TGCGCCAGCAGCCTCTATCGAGGGACTGAAGCTTTCTTT.

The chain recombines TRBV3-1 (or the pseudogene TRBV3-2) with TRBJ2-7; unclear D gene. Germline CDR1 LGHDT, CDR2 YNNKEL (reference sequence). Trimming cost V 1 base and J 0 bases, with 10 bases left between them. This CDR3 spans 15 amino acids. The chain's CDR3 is CASSQVAQSSYEQYF. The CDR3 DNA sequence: TGTGCCAGCAGCCAAGTAGCCCAAAGCTCCTACGAGCAGTACTTC.

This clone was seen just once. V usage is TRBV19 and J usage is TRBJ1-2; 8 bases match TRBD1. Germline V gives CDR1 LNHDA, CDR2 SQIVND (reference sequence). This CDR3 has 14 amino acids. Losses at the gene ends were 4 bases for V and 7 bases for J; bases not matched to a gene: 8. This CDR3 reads CASSTLGQGGGYTF. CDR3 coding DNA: TGTGCCAGTAGTACCCTCGGACAGGGTGGTGGCTACACCTTC.

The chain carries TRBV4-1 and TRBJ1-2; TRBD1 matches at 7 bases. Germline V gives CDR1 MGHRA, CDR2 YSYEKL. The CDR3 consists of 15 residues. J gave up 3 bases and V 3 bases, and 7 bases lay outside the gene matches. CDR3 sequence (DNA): TGCGCCAGCAGCCATCCCCGGGACAGACACTATGGCTACACCTTC. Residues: CASSHPRDRHYGYTF.

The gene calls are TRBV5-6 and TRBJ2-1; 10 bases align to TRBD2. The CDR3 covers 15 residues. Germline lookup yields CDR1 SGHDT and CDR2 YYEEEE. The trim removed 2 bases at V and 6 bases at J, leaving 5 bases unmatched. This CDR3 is CASSFLAGGPNEQFF. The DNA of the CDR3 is TGTGCCAGCAGCTTTTTAGCGGGGGGCCCCAATGAGCAGTTCTTC.

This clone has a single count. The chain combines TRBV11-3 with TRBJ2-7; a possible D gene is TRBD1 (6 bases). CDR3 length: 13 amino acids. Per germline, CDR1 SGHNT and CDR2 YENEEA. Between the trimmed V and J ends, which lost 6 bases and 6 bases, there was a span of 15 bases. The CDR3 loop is CASSTGSSPEQYF. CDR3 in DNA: TGTGCCAGCAGTACAGGGTCTTCCCCCGAGCAGTACTTC.

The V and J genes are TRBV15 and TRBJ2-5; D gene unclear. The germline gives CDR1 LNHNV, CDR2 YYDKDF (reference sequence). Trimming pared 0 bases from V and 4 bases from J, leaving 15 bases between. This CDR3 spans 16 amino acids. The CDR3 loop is CATSRDRSVLGETQYF. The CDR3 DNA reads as TGTGCCACCAGCAGAGACAGGTCTGTTTTAGGAGAGACCCAGTACTTC.

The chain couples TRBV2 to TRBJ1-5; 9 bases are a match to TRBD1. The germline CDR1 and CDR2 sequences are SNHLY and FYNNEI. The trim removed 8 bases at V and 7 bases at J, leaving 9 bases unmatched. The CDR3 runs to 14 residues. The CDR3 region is CASLRTGEGQPQHF. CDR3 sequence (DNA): TGTGCCAGCCTTCGGACAGGGGAAGGACAGCCCCAGCATTTT.

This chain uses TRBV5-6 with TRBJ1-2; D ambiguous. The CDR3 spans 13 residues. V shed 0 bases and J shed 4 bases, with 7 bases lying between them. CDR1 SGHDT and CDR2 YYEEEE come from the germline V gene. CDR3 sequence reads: CASSLAGGYGYTF. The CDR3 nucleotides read TGTGCCAGCAGCTTGGCCGGTGGCTATGGCTACACCTTC.

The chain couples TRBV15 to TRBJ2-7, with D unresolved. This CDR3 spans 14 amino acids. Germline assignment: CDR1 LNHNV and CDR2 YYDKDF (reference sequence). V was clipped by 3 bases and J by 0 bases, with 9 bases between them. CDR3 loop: CATSSEAHSYEQYF. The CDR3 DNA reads TGTGCCACCAGCAGCGAAGCGCACTCCTACGAGCAGTACTTC.

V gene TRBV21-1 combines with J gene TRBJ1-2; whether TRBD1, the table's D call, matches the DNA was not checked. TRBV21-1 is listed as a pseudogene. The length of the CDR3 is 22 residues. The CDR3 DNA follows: TGTGCCAGCAGCAAGTTTCCAAACGCCAATGGACAGGGGTTCCCCTTCGACTATGGCTACACCTTC. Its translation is CASSKFPNANGQGFPFDYGYTF.

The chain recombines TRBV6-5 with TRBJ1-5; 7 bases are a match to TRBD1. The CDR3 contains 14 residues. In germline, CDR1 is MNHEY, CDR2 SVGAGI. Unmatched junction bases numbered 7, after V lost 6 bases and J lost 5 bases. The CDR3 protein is CASRAAGGYQPQHF. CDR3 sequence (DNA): TGTGCCAGCAGGGCCGCAGGGGGGTATCAGCCCCAGCATTTT.

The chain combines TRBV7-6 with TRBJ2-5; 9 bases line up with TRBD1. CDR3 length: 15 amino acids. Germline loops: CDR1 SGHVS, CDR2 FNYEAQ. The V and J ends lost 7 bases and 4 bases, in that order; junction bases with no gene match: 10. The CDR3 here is CASTNGQGRGETQYF. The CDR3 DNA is TGTGCCAGCACCAACGGACAGGGGCGGGGAGAGACCCAGTACTTC.

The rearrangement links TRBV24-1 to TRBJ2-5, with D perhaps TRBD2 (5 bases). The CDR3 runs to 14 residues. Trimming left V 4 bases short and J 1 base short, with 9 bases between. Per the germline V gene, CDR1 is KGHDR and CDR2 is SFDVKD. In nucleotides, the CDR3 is TGTGCCACCAGTGACCTAGCTACCCAAGAGACCCAGTACTTC. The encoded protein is CATSDLATQETQYF.

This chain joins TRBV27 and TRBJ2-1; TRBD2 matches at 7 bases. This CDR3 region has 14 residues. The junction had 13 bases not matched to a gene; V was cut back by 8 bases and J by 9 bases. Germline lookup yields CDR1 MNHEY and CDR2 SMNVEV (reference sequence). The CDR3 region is CASSTWGGSAEQFF. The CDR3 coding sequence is TGTGCCAGCTCTACCTGGGGGGGAAGTGCTGAGCAGTTCTTC.

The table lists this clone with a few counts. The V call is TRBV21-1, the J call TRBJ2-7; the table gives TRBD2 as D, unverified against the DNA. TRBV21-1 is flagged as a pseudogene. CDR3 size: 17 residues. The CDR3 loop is CASRRSKQLPITYEQYF. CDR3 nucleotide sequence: TGTGCCAGCAGGAGATCAAAGCAACTACCAATAACCTACGAGCAGTACTTC.

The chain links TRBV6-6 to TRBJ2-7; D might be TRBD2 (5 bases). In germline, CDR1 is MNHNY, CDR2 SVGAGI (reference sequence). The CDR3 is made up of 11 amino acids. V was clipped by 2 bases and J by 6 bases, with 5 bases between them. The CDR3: CASSYGGEQYF. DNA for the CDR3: TGTGCCAGCAGTTACGGAGGCGAGCAGTACTTC.

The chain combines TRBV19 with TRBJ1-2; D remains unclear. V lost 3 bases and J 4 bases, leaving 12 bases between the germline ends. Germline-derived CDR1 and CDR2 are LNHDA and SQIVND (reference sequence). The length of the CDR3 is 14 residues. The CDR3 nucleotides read TGTGCCAGTAGTATTTTGGAACAGTCCTATGGCTACACCTTC. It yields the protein CASSILEQSYGYTF.

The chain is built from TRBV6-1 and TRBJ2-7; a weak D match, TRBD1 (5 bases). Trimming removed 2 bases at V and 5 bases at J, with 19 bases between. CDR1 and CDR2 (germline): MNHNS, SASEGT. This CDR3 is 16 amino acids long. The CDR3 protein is CASSEPWGPGKNEQYF. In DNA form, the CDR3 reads TGTGCCAGCAGTGAACCGTGGGGTCCAGGGAAGAACGAGCAGTACTTC.

The CDR3 DNA reads as TGTGCCAGCAGCCTACAGACAGCTCCCGGGGAGCTGTTTTTT. Translating it yields CASSLQTAPGELFF. The chain uses TRBV7-3 and TRBJ2-2; D is perhaps TRBD1 (5 bases). The germline V gene has CDR1 SGHTA and CDR2 FQGTGA. Trimming took off 5 bases at V and 6 bases at J, with 13 bases between the two ends. CDR3 length: 14 residues. Full variable domain (missing parts from reference TRBV7-3 and TRBJ2-2): GAGVSQTPSNKVTEKGKYVELRCDPISGHTALYWYRQSLGQGPEFLIYFQGTGAADDSGLPNDRFFAVRPEGSVSTLKIQRTERGDSAVYLCASSLQTAPGELFFGEGSRLTVL.

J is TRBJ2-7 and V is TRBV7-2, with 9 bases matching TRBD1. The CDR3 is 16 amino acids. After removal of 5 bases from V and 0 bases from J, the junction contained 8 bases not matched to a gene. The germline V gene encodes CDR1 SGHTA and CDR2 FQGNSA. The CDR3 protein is CASSTGQGLRSYEQYF. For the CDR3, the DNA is TGTGCCAGCAGCACGGGACAGGGCCTCCGCTCCTACGAGCAGTACTTC.

CDR3 nucleotides: TGTGCCAGCAGTAATATACAGAGCACAGATACGCAGTATTTT. This encodes CASSNIQSTDTQYF. This chain connects TRBV6-5 to TRBJ2-3; D remains ambiguous. The V end was cut by 5 bases, the J end by 0 bases, with 9 bases between. The CDR3 is 14 residues long. Germline assignment: CDR1 MNHEY and CDR2 SVGAGI.

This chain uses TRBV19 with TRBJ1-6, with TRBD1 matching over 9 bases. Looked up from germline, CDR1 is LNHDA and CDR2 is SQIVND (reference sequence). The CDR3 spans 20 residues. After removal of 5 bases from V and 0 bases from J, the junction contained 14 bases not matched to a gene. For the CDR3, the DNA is TGTGCCAGTAGTCGTACGTGGGGACAGGGACGGAGCTCCTATAATTCACCCCTCCACTTT. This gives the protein CASSRTWGQGRSSYNSPLHF.

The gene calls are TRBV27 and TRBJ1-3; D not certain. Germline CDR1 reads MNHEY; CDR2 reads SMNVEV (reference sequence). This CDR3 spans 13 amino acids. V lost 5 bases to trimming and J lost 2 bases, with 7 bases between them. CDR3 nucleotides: TGTGCCAGCAGTACAACAGCTGGAAACACCATATATTTT. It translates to CASSTTAGNTIYF.

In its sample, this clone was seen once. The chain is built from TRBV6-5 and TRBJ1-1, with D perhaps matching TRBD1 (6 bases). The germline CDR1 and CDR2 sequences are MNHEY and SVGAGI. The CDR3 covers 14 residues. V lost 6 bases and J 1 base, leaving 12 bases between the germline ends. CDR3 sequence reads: CASRGDIGNTEAFF. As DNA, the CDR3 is TGTGCCAGCAGGGGGGACATTGGGAACACTGAAGCTTTCTTT.

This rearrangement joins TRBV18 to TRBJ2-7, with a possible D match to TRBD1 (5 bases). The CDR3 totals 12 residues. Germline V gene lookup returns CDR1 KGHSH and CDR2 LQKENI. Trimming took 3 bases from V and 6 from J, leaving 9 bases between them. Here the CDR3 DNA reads TGTGCCAGCTCACCCCAGGGCCTCGAGCAGTACTTC. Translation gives CASSPQGLEQYF.

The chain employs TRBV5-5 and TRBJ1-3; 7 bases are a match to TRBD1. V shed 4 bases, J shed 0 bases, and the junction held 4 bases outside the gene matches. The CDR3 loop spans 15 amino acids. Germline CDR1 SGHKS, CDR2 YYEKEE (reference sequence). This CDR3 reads CASSRTGNSGNTIYF. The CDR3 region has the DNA TGTGCCAGCAGCCGGACAGGCAACTCTGGAAACACCATATATTTT.